Reported below is one T cell receptor beta chain. The target of this receptor is not known. No base quality values were provided; no much bigger clone lies one nucleotide off. The collaborating institutions used their own protocols to collect whole blood in K2EDTA tubes. Collaborator samples were shipped for TCRbeta analysis as frozen whole blood, isolated PBMCs, or DNA extracted from either sample type. From a lookup of the germline V gene, CDR1 and CDR2 are MNHEY and SVGEGT. The CDR3 starts with the cysteine, ends with the phenylalanine, and has 15 residues. Left in the record is the CDR3 DNA by itself, 45 bases read in frame from the first base. V is clipped by 5 bases and J by 0 bases, and the sequence between their germline boundaries is 10 bases long. These data belong to a study of blood T cell repertoires in COVID-19 (dated by TCRdb to the early 2020s). Describing the broader study: Samples covering the acute and convalescent phases of COVID-19 were provided by collaborators in the United States, Italy and Spain. The material from the prospective study consisted of cDNA or gDNA derived from T cells, B-cell-depleted T cells, or PBMCs. Deeply sampled blood TCRbeta repertoires from subjects exposed to, actively infected with, or recovered from COVID-19 were included in the dataset. The repertoires were released in a freely available public database intended as a resource for research on the immune response to SARS-CoV-2. Samples were obtained from the ongoing ImmuneRACE study (first 160 participants) and from 1,200 or so subjects provided by 6 global collaborators. Sample metadata almost always included a de-identified subject ID, COVID-19 status, age in years and sex. Where available, HLA class I and class II types were taken from metadata supplied by the sample provider and were not determined by assay-based typing.

TCRbeta CDR3 regions were amplified from genomic DNA by means of the immunoSEQ Assay, a bias-controlled multiplex PCR. Per the source publication's procedure: Nucleated cell counts per sample were estimated from amplification of reference gene primers within the assay. To quantify the absolute abundance of each unique TCRbeta CDR3 rearrangement, sequence reads were collapsed and filtered. For each sample, productive Simpson clonality was calculated by taking the square root of Simpson's diversity index across productive rearrangements. The source is immuneACCESS, and TCRdb retained only in-frame sequences with V and J called. Part of the clones is not carried over; for the studies checked, unresolved V genes explain less than half of this, and the remainder is unexplained. V and J calls and clone size are given by that table; D and trimming were obtained from the DNA. The sample table shows roughly 81,000 clones, and around 88% are seen once. The ten top clones hold 6.5% to 9.5% of the sample.

Overall study outcomes, separate from this receptor: The amount of clinical and demographic metadata varied by source and participant and was provided uncurated.

Material: peripheral blood. The source is a man aged 25 to 40 with acute or convalescent COVID-19. Rearrangement joined TRBV6-2 or TRBV6-3 to TRBJ2-2; the D segment could be TRBD2, given 5 matching bases. The CDR3 loop reads CASSQDYTNTGELFF. The bases are TGTGCCAGCAGTCAAGACTATACGAACACCGGGGAGCTGTTTTTT.